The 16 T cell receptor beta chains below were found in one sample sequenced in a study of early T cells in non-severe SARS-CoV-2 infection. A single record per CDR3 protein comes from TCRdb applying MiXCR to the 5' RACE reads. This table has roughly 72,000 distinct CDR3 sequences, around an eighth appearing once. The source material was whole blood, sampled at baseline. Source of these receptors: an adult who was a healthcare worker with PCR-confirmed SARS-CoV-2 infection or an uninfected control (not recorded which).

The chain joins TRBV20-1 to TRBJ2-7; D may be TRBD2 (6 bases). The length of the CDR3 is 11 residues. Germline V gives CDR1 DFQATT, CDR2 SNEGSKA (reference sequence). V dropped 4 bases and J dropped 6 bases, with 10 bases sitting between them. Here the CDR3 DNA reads TGCAGTGCTACTATAGCGGCCGAGCAGTACTTC. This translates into CSATIAAEQYF.

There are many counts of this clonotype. The CDR3 coding sequence is TGTGCCAGCAGGCATAGGACAGGCGGGGACACTGAAGCTTTCTTT. This translates into CASRHRTGGDTEAFF. V gene TRBV12-3 or TRBV12-4 combines with J gene TRBJ1-1; 7 nucleotides match TRBD1. The CDR3 sequence is 15 residues long. V was clipped by 6 bases and J by 3 bases; unmatched bases: 10.

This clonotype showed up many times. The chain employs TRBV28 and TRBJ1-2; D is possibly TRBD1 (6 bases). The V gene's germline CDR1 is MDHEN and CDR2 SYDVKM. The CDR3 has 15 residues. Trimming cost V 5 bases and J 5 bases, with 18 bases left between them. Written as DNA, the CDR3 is TGTGCCAGCAGTGAGATTGAGGCGAGGGGGTATGGCTACACCTTC. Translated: CASSEIEARGYGYTF.

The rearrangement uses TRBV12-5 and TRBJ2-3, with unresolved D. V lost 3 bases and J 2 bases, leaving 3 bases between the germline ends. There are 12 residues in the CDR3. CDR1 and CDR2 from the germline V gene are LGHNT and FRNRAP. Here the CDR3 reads CASGLTTDTQYF. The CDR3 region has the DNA TGTGCTAGTGGTTTAACCACAGATACGCAGTATTTT. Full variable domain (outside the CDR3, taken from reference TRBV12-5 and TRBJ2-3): DARVTQTPRHKVTEMGQEVTMRCQPILGHNTVFWYRQTMMQGLELLAYFRNRAPLDDSGMPKDRFSAEMPDATLATLKIQPSEPRDSAVYFCASGLTTDTQYFGPGTRLTVL.

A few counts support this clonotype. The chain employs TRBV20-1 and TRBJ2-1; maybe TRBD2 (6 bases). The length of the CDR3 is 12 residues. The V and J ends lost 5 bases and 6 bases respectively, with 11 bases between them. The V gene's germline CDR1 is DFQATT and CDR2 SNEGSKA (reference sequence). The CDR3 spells CSADRDSNEQFF. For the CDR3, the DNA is TGCAGTGCTGACCGGGACTCCAATGAGCAGTTCTTC.

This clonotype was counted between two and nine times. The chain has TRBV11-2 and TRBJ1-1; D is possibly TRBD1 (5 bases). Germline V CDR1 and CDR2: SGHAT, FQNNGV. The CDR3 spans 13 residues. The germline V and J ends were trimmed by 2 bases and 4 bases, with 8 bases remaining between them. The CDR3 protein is CASSLIGATEAFF. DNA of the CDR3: TGTGCCAGCAGCTTAATAGGGGCCACTGAAGCTTTCTTT.

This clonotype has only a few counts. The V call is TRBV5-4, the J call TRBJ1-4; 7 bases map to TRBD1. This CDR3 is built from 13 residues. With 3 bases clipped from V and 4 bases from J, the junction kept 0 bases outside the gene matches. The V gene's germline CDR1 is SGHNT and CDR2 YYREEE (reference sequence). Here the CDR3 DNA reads TGTGCCAGCAGCTGGGACAGTAATGAAAAACTGTTTTTT. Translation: CASSWDSNEKLFF.

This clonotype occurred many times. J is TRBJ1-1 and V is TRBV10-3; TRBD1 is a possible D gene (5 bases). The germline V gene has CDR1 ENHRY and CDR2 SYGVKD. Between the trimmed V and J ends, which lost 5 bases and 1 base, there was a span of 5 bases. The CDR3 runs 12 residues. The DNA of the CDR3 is TGTGCCATCAGTACAGGGAACACTGAAGCTTTCTTT. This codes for CAISTGNTEAFF.

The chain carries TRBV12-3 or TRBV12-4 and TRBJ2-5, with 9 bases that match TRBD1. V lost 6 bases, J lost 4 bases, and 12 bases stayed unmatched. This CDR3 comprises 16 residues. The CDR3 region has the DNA TGTGCCAGCAGCCCTGAGACCCGGGACAGGGCAGAGACCCAGTACTTC. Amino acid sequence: CASSPETRDRAETQYF.

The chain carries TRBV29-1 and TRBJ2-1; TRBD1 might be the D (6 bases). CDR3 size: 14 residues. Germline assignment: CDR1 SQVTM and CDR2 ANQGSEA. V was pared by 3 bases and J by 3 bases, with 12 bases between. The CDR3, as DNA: TGCAGCGTTGAGTGGGCAGGGGTCTACAATGAGCAGTTCTTC. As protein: CSVEWAGVYNEQFF.

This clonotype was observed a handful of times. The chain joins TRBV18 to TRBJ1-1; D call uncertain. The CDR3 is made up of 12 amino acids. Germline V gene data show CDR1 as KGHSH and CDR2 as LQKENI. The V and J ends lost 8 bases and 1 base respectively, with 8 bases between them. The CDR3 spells CASRQKNTEAFF. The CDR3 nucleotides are TGTGCCAGCCGTCAAAAGAACACTGAAGCTTTCTTT.

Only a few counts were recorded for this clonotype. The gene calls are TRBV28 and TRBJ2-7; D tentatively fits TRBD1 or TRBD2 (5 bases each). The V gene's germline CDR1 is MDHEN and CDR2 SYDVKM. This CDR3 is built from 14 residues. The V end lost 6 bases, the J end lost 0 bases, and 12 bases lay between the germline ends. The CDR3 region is CASRGDPFSYEQYF. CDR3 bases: TGTGCCAGCAGGGGGGACCCCTTCTCCTACGAGCAGTACTTC.

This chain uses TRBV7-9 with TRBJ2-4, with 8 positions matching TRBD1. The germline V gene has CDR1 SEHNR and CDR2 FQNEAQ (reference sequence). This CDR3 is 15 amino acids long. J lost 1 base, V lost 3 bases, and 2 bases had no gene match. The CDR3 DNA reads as TGTGCCAGCAGCTTCAGACAGGGGGCCAAAAACATTCAGTACTTC. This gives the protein CASSFRQGAKNIQYF.

The CDR3 protein is CASSLRQGPAYEQYF. The CDR3 bases are TGTGCCAGCAGCTTAAGGCAGGGGCCGGCCTACGAGCAGTACTTC. The rearrangement links TRBV7-7 to TRBJ2-7; perhaps TRBD1 as D (6 bases). This CDR3 is built from 15 residues. The germline gives CDR1 SSHAT, CDR2 FNYEAQ (reference sequence). Trimming pared 2 bases from V and 2 bases from J, leaving 13 bases between.

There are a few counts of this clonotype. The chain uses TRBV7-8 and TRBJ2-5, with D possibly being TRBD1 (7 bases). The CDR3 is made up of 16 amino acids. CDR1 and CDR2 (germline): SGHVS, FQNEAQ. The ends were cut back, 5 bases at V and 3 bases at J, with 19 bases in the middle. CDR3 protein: CASSLRGRDGKETQYF. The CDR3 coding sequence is TGTGCCAGCAGCCTAAGGGGGCGGGATGGAAAAGAGACCCAGTACTTC. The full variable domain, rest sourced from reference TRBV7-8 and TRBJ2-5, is GAGVSQSPRYKVAKRGQDVALRCDPISGHVSLFWYQQALGQGPEFLTYFQNEAQLDKSGLPSDRFFAERPEGSVSTLKIQRTQQEDSAVYLCASSLRGRDGKETQYFGPGTRLLVL.

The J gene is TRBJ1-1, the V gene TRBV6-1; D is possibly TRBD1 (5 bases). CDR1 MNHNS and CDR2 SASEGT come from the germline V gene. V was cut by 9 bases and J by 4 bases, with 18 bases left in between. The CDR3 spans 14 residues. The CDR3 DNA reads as TGTGCCAGTGTACCCGGGAAGGGGAGCACTGAAGCTTTCTTT. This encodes CASVPGKGSTEAFF.